Following are 28 T cell receptor beta chains from one sample sequenced in a study of blood T cell repertoires in COVID-19. The table came from immunoSEQ multiplex PCR; TCRdb's copy has only in-frame clones and leaves some out. The sample holds about 140,000 clones, more than 65% seen once. Sequencing was performed on peripheral blood. The receptors come from a human donor in a cohort sampled during active COVID-19.

This clone was picked up one time. The chain uses TRBV7-9 and TRBJ1-2; 9 positions match TRBD1. This CDR3 has 17 amino acids. Losses at the gene ends were 0 bases for V and 2 bases for J; bases not matched to a gene: 7. Germline V gene sequence: CDR1 SEHNR, CDR2 FQNEAQ (reference sequence). The CDR3 loop is CASSLALGGQGNYGYTF. In DNA, the CDR3 is TGTGCCAGCAGCTTAGCACTCGGAGGACAGGGGAACTATGGCTACACCTTC. Combining the CDR3 with reference TRBV7-9 and TRBJ1-2 gives the whole variable domain DTGVSQNPRHKITKRGQNVTFRCDPISEHNRLYWYRQTLGQGPEFLTYFQNEAQLEKSRLLSDRFSAERPKGSFSTLEIQRTEQGDSAMYLCASSLALGGQGNYGYTFGSGTRLTVV.

The chain uses TRBV19 and TRBJ1-2, with D perhaps matching TRBD1 (5 bases). Per germline, CDR1 LNHDA and CDR2 SQIVND (reference sequence). V was trimmed by 0 bases and J by 7 bases, leaving 12 bases between them. The CDR3 is 14 residues long. The CDR3 coding sequence is TGTGCCAGTAGTATAGATGGGGCAGTAGCTGGCTACACCTTC. This gives the protein CASSIDGAVAGYTF.

The chain couples TRBV3-1 (or the pseudogene TRBV3-2) to TRBJ1-5; no definite D call. From germline, CDR1 is LGHDT and CDR2 YNNKEL (reference sequence). With 4 bases removed from V and 7 bases from J, the gap between germline ends came to 14 bases. The CDR3 is 14 amino acids. CDR3 nucleotide sequence: TGTGCCAGCAGCCCAAGCGGACCTGGACAGCCCCAGCATTTT. As protein: CASSPSGPGQPQHF.

The J gene is TRBJ1-2, the V gene TRBV2, with unresolved D. The CDR3 loop spans 13 amino acids. With 6 bases removed from V and 0 bases from J, the gap between germline ends came to 8 bases. CDR1 and CDR2 from the germline V gene are SNHLY and FYNNEI. CDR3 sequence reads: CASRKEANYGYTF. For the CDR3, the DNA is TGTGCCAGCAGGAAGGAGGCTAACTATGGCTACACCTTC.

The rearrangement joins TRBV28 to TRBJ1-2; TRBD1 is a possible D gene (6 bases). V was pared by 4 bases and J by 4 bases, with 10 bases between. The CDR3 has 13 amino acids. CDR1 is MDHEN, CDR2 SYDVKM, per germline. The CDR3, as DNA: TGTGCCAGCAGTTACAGGGAATCCTATGGCTACACCTTC. Translated: CASSYRESYGYTF.

The V gene is TRBV5-1, the J gene TRBJ1-6; D is unclear. Germline loops: CDR1 SGHRS, CDR2 YFSETQ. V was shortened by 0 bases and J by 6 bases, with 10 bases between the two germline ends. The CDR3 is 15 residues long. The CDR3 DNA follows: TGCGCCAGCAGCTTGGTGGCAGAATTTAATTCACCCCTCCACTTT. Its protein product is CASSLVAEFNSPLHF.

The chain carries TRBV6-4 and TRBJ2-3, with 11 bases aligning to TRBD2. J gave up 4 bases and V 3 bases, and 6 bases lay outside the gene matches. CDR3 size: 16 residues. Germline V gene data show CDR1 as MRHNA and CDR2 as SNTAGT. The CDR3 loop is CASSDYGTSGSDTQYF. The CDR3 nucleotides read TGTGCCAGCAGTGATTATGGGACTAGCGGCTCAGATACGCAGTATTTT.

This chain connects TRBV10-3 to TRBJ2-5; D might be TRBD2 (7 bases). V lost 6 bases, J lost 5 bases, and 19 bases lay in between. This CDR3 is built from 15 residues. Germline V lookup: CDR1 ENHRY, CDR2 SYGVKD. DNA of the CDR3: TGTGCCATCAGAACAGGGCAGCGGGGAGGGGAGACCCAGTACTTC. Translated, it gives CAIRTGQRGGETQYF.

J is TRBJ2-5 and V is TRBV7-9; 11 bases align to TRBD1. Germline CDR1 reads SEHNR; CDR2 reads FQNEAQ (reference sequence). The trim removed 4 bases at V and 5 bases at J, leaving 3 bases unmatched. The CDR3 consists of 14 residues. The CDR3 nucleotides read TGTGCCAGCAGCTACGGACAGGGGGCCGAGACCCAGTACTTC. Protein sequence: CASSYGQGAETQYF.

V and J are TRBV2 and TRBJ2-2, with 9 nucleotides matching TRBD1. This CDR3 contains 17 residues. J lost 6 bases, V lost 4 bases, and 12 bases had no gene match. In germline, CDR1 is SNHLY, CDR2 FYNNEI. The CDR3, as DNA: TGTGCCAGCAGTGGGCAAGGGACAGGGATTGGGGCCGGGGAGCTGTTTTTT. Translated, it gives CASSGQGTGIGAGELFF.

This sequence joins TRBV19 and TRBJ2-4; 7 bases are shared with TRBD2. This CDR3 region has 16 residues. Germline V gene lookup returns CDR1 LNHDA and CDR2 SQIVND (reference sequence). With 4 bases clipped from V and 4 bases from J, the junction kept 10 bases outside the gene matches. The DNA for the CDR3 is TGTGCCAGTAGTAGGCCGGGTGTCGGGGGGAAAAACATTCAGTACTTC. It specifies CASSRPGVGGKNIQYF.

The chain is built from TRBV5-6 and TRBJ1-5; D not resolved. Trimming left V 1 base short and J 9 bases short, with 20 bases between. Per germline, CDR1 SGHDT and CDR2 YYEEEE. The CDR3 runs 16 residues. CDR3 sequence: CASSLRTGGGFRPQHF. The CDR3, as DNA: TGTGCCAGCAGCTTGAGGACGGGAGGAGGATTTCGGCCCCAGCATTTT.

This clone was observed a few times. This sequence joins TRBV2 and TRBJ2-5; D might be TRBD1 (6 bases). The CDR3 consists of 15 residues. Trimming stripped 7 bases from V and 4 bases from J, with 19 bases between. The germline CDR1 and CDR2 sequences are SNHLY and FYNNEI. In nucleotides, the CDR3 is TGTGCCAGCACCTCTCTGGGACAAAACGGAGAGACCCAGTACTTC. Translating gives CASTSLGQNGETQYF.

The rearrangement joins TRBV15 to TRBJ1-5, with a tentative D call TRBD1 (5 bases). V was shortened by 4 bases and J by 2 bases, with 12 bases between the two germline ends. Germline lookup yields CDR1 LNHNV and CDR2 YYDKDF (reference sequence). The CDR3 extends over 15 amino acids. The CDR3 region has the DNA TGTGCCACCAGCATTGGGGCCGTCGGCAATCAGCCCCAGCATTTT. Amino acids: CATSIGAVGNQPQHF.

This chain joins TRBV28 and TRBJ2-7, with 8 nucleotides matching TRBD2. This CDR3 spans 13 amino acids. Germline assignment: CDR1 MDHEN and CDR2 SYDVKM. J lost 5 bases, V lost 4 bases, and 4 bases had no gene match. CDR3 sequence (DNA): TGTGCCAGCAGTTCGGGGGGGCGGAACGAGCAGTACTTC. Its protein is CASSSGGRNEQYF.

Here the CDR3 reads CASRGRVNYGYTF. Here the CDR3 DNA reads TGTGCCAGCAGGGGCAGAGTTAACTATGGCTACACCTTC. The genes are TRBV2 and TRBJ1-2; D ambiguous. Per germline, CDR1 SNHLY and CDR2 FYNNEI. The V end was cut by 6 bases, the J end by 1 base, with 9 bases between. This CDR3 is 13 amino acids long.

The rearrangement uses TRBV18 and TRBJ2-5; no definite D call. The germline gives CDR1 KGHSH, CDR2 LQKENI. The V end was cut by 3 bases, the J end by 3 bases, with 11 bases between. This CDR3 has 14 amino acids. The CDR3 DNA sequence: TGTGCCAGCTCACCCCTAATCGTAGAAGAGACCCAGTACTTC. The encoded protein is CASSPLIVEETQYF.

The rearrangement joins TRBV6-4 to TRBJ1-2; TRBD1 matches 7 bases. V shed 0 bases and J 4 bases; nucleotides not matched to a gene: 5. The CDR3 is made up of 15 amino acids. Germline V gene data show CDR1 as MRHNA and CDR2 as SNTAGT. In DNA, the CDR3 is TGTGCCAGCAGTGACTCGACAGGGATCGCCTATGGCTACACCTTC. Its translation is CASSDSTGIAYGYTF.

This rearrangement joins TRBV18 to TRBJ2-7, with D tentatively TRBD1 (6 bases). Per the germline V gene, CDR1 is KGHSH and CDR2 is LQKENI. Trimming removed 3 bases from V and 2 bases from J, with 23 bases in between. This CDR3 is 18 amino acids long. CDR3 region: CASSPLPSGEHVTYEQYF. Written as DNA, the CDR3 is TGTGCCAGCTCACCGCTACCTTCAGGGGAGCACGTCACCTACGAGCAGTACTTC.

The rearrangement uses TRBV4-2 and TRBJ1-4; perhaps TRBD1 as D (6 bases). Trimming removed 5 bases at V and 4 bases at J, with 14 bases between. The CDR3 spans 15 residues. The germline gives CDR1 LGHNA, CDR2 YNFKEQ. The CDR3 sequence: CASSSPDRDNEKLFF. In DNA, the CDR3 is TGTGCCAGCAGCTCGCCGGACAGAGATAATGAAAAACTGTTTTTT.

V usage is TRBV27 and J usage is TRBJ2-1; 13 bases are shared with TRBD2. Germline CDR1 and CDR2: MNHEY and SMNVEV (reference sequence). V was pared by 4 bases and J by 5 bases, with 8 bases of the junction left unmatched. The CDR3 spans 17 residues. The CDR3 protein is CASSSRLAGGLDNEQFF. As DNA, the CDR3 is TGTGCCAGCAGTTCAAGACTAGCGGGGGGCCTAGACAATGAGCAGTTCTTC.

This chain joins TRBV6-1 and TRBJ1-5, with 12 bases matching TRBD1. Germline V gene data show CDR1 as MNHNS and CDR2 as SASEGT. V was clipped by 4 bases and J by 6 bases; unmatched bases: 7. This CDR3 region has 16 residues. CDR3 in DNA: TGTGCCAGCAGTGTCTCCGGGACAGGGGGCACTCAGCCCCAGCATTTT. Encoded protein: CASSVSGTGGTQPQHF.

The chain combines TRBV18 with TRBJ2-5, with 8 bases fitting TRBD1. The CDR3 contains 14 residues. V gave up 4 bases and J gave up 5 bases; unmatched junction bases: 6. CDR1 is KGHSH, CDR2 LQKENI, per germline. This CDR3 is CASSLRTGPETQYF. Here the CDR3 DNA reads TGTGCCAGCTCACTCCGGACAGGGCCGGAGACCCAGTACTTC.

The rearrangement joins TRBV10-1 to TRBJ1-4; 8 bases map to TRBD1. The CDR3 covers 15 residues. V dropped 3 bases and J dropped 4; count of bases not matched to a gene: 4. CDR1 and CDR2 from the germline V gene are WNHNN and SYGVQD (reference sequence). CDR3 sequence: CASSDGQGLNEKLFF. The CDR3 DNA sequence: TGCGCCAGCAGTGATGGACAGGGCCTTAATGAAAAACTGTTTTTT.

This chain connects TRBV27 to TRBJ2-1; 7 positions match TRBD2. The V gene end was trimmed by 7 bases and the J gene end by 3 bases; junction bases not matched to a gene: 9. The V gene's germline CDR1 is MNHEY and CDR2 SMNVEV (reference sequence). CDR3 length: 15 amino acids. CDR3 sequence reads: CASTNGAGDYNEQFF. CDR3 sequence (DNA): TGTGCCAGCACTAACGGGGCGGGGGACTACAATGAGCAGTTCTTC.

This chain connects TRBV2 to TRBJ1-2; weak D call: TRBD1 (5 bases). This CDR3 has 13 amino acids. Trimming took 5 bases from V and 6 from J, leaving 13 bases between them. The germline V gene encodes CDR1 SNHLY and CDR2 FYNNEI. The CDR3 here is CASSQGTTHGYTF. The DNA of the CDR3 is TGTGCCAGCAGTCAGGGTACAACTCATGGCTACACCTTC.

The chain joins TRBV6-5 to TRBJ2-2; D is perhaps TRBD1 (6 bases). This CDR3 has 13 residues. V was trimmed by 7 bases and J by 5 bases, leaving 11 bases between them. The V gene's germline CDR1 is MNHEY and CDR2 SVGAGI. The CDR3 sequence: CASNTGSTGELFF. The CDR3 coding sequence is TGTGCCAGCAATACAGGGAGTACCGGGGAGCTGTTTTTT.

The rearrangement uses TRBV4-1 and TRBJ2-1; TRBD1 aligns across 12 bases. The CDR3 sequence is 16 residues long. The V gene's germline CDR1 is MGHRA and CDR2 YSYEKL. V lost 1 base to trimming and J lost 9 bases; unmatched junction nucleotides: 7. CDR3 sequence reads: CASSQVEGQGAIEQFF. The CDR3 DNA follows: TGCGCCAGCAGCCAAGTCGAGGGACAGGGGGCGATTGAGCAGTTCTTC.